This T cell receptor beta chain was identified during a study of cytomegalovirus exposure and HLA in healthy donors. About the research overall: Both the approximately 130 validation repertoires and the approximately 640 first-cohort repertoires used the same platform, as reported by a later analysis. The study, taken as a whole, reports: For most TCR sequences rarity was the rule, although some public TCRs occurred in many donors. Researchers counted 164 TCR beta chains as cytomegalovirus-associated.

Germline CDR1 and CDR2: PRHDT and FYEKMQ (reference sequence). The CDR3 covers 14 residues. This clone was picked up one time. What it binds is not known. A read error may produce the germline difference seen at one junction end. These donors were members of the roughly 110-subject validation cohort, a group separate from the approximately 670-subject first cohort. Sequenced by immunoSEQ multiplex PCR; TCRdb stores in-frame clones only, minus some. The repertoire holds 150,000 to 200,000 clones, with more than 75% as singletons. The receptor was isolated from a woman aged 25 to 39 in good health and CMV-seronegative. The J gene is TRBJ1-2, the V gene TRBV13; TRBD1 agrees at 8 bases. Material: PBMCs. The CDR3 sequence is CASSIGQGPYGYTF. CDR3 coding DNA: TGTGCCAGCAGCATAGGACAGGGCCCCTATGGCTACACCTTC.